Below are 14 T cell receptor beta chains sequenced from a single sample in a study of cytomegalovirus exposure and HLA in healthy donors. PCR primers comprised 60 Vbeta and 13 Jbeta primers. The protocol was immunoSEQ multiplex PCR, while the TCRdb copy is restricted to in-frame clones and leaves out a portion. The sample yields roughly 180,000 clones, more than 80% seen once. Sequencing was performed on PBMCs. Receptor source: a woman aged 18-29 years in good health and CMV-seronegative.

This chain connects TRBV6-5 to TRBJ2-1, with D perhaps TRBD1 (5 bases). The V and J ends lost 4 bases and 1 base respectively, with 8 bases between them. This CDR3 region has 14 residues. Germline lookup yields CDR1 MNHEY and CDR2 SVGAGI. CDR3 DNA: TGTGCCAGCAGTTTAGGGGAATCCTACAATGAGCAGTTCTTC. It specifies CASSLGESYNEQFF.

The gene calls are TRBV6-5 and TRBJ2-2; a weak D match, TRBD1 (5 bases). Germline V gene sequence: CDR1 MNHEY, CDR2 SVGAGI. CDR3 length: 15 residues. Deletions cut 2 bases from V and 1 base from J, with 8 bases between. CDR3 region: CASSYGHMNTGELFF. Written as DNA, the CDR3 is TGTGCCAGCAGTTACGGACATATGAACACCGGGGAGCTGTTTTTT.

The chain couples TRBV4-3 to TRBJ2-3, with 7 bases matching TRBD2. The CDR3 totals 16 residues. With V trimmed by 1 base and J by 2 bases, 6 bases remained unmatched. Per the germline V gene, CDR1 is LGHNA and CDR2 is YSLEER. In DNA form, the CDR3 reads TGCGCCAGCAGCCAAGTGGCGGGAGTACTCACAGATACGCAGTATTTT. Its translation is CASSQVAGVLTDTQYF.

This sequence joins TRBV5-5 and TRBJ1-4; weak D call: TRBD1 (5 bases). Trimming left V 2 bases short and J 7 bases short, with 6 bases between. This CDR3 comprises 12 residues. The germline gives CDR1 SGHKS, CDR2 YYEKEE (reference sequence). CDR3: CASSFQGEKLFF. The CDR3 DNA reads as TGTGCCAGCAGCTTTCAGGGTGAAAAACTGTTTTTT.

This clone occurred a few times. V is TRBV23-1 and J is TRBJ2-7; 15 nucleotides align to TRBD2. TRBV23-1 falls under the ORF class, with uncertain function. V trimming: 4 bases; J trimming: 1 base; junction bases outside the gene matches: 11. This CDR3 is 19 amino acids long. CDR3 region: CASSPFRTSGRAVSYEQYF. DNA of the CDR3: TGCGCCAGCAGTCCATTCCGGACTAGCGGGAGGGCCGTTTCCTACGAGCAGTACTTC.

This sequence joins TRBV29-1 and TRBJ2-1; 10 nucleotides agree with TRBD2. With V trimmed by 2 bases and J by 6 bases, 7 bases remained unmatched. Germline V gene lookup returns CDR1 SQVTM and CDR2 ANQGSEA. CDR3 length: 15 amino acids. The CDR3 region has the DNA TGCAGCGTTGAACAGCGGGAGGGGTCAGGCAATGAGCAGTTCTTC. This codes for CSVEQREGSGNEQFF.

V usage is TRBV15 and J usage is TRBJ2-1; 7 positions match TRBD2. CDR1 LNHNV and CDR2 YYDKDF come from the germline V gene (reference sequence). Trimming removed 4 bases from V and 2 bases from J; junction bases left unmatched: 8. The CDR3 covers 16 residues. DNA for the CDR3: TGTGCCACCAGCACACCGAGCGGGATGCCCTACAATGAGCAGTTCTTC. This sequence encodes CATSTPSGMPYNEQFF.

The rearrangement joins TRBV19 to TRBJ2-2; D might be TRBD1 (5 bases). Per germline, CDR1 LNHDA and CDR2 SQIVND (reference sequence). V was pared by 3 bases and J by 0 bases, with 17 bases between. The CDR3 spans 18 residues. The CDR3 DNA reads TGTGCCAGTAGTATCCCCGCAGGTTTAGGGGCGAACACCGGGGAGCTGTTTTTT. Protein sequence: CASSIPAGLGANTGELFF.

The gene calls are TRBV2 and TRBJ2-3; weak D call: TRBD2 (5 bases). From germline, CDR1 is SNHLY and CDR2 FYNNEI. CDR3 length: 15 residues. V was shortened by 5 bases and J by 5 bases, with 17 bases between the two germline ends. CDR3 sequence (DNA): TGTGCCAGCAGTCACGAGGGCCGGAGTGAAGATACGCAGTATTTT. It codes for CASSHEGRSEDTQYF.

The genes are TRBV12-5 and TRBJ2-2, with 9 bases that match TRBD1. CDR1 LGHNT and CDR2 FRNRAP come from the germline V gene. This CDR3 contains 18 residues. V lost 3 bases to trimming and J lost 5 bases; unmatched junction nucleotides: 13. The CDR3 spells CASGLVRGGQGRTGELFF. The DNA for the CDR3 is TGTGCTAGTGGTTTAGTAAGAGGGGGACAGGGACGAACCGGGGAGCTGTTTTTT.

This clone was detected once. This chain links TRBV7-8 with TRBJ2-7, with D possibly TRBD2 on 5 matching bases. The V end lost 7 bases, the J end lost 6 bases, and 16 bases lay between the germline ends. The germline CDR1 and CDR2 sequences are SGHVS and FQNEAQ. There are 13 residues in the CDR3. CDR3 sequence: CASTDSRDFEQYF. The CDR3 nucleotides are TGTGCCAGCACCGACTCACGGGATTTCGAGCAGTACTTC.

The V and J genes are TRBV7-9 and TRBJ2-7, with 7 bases that match TRBD1. CDR3 length: 19 residues. V lost 0 bases, J lost 3 bases, and 17 bases stayed unmatched. Germline CDR1 reads SEHNR; CDR2 reads FQNEAQ (reference sequence). As DNA, the CDR3 is TGTGCCAGCAGCTTAGCGCCAAGGGACAGAGTAAGGGATCGCTACGAGCAGTACTTC. It specifies CASSLAPRDRVRDRYEQYF.

The CDR3 DNA sequence: TGCGCCAGCAGGGCGGGGGAGAGCTCCTACAATGAGCAGTTCTTC. Amino acids: CASRAGESSYNEQFF. The chain links TRBV5-1 to TRBJ2-1; 7 positions match TRBD2. The CDR3 loop spans 15 amino acids. CDR1 is SGHRS, CDR2 YFSETQ, per germline. Trimming at V came to 5 bases and at J to 0 bases, leaving 5 bases not matched to a gene.

The rearrangement links TRBV13 to TRBJ2-7, with TRBD1 identical over 10 bases. Germline V lookup: CDR1 PRHDT, CDR2 FYEKMQ (reference sequence). CDR3 length: 18 residues. V lost 4 bases, J lost 3 bases, and 15 bases stayed unmatched. This CDR3 reads CASSSIGTGAIGIYEQYF. CDR3 nucleotides: TGTGCCAGCAGCTCAATCGGGACAGGGGCCATAGGAATCTACGAGCAGTACTTC.